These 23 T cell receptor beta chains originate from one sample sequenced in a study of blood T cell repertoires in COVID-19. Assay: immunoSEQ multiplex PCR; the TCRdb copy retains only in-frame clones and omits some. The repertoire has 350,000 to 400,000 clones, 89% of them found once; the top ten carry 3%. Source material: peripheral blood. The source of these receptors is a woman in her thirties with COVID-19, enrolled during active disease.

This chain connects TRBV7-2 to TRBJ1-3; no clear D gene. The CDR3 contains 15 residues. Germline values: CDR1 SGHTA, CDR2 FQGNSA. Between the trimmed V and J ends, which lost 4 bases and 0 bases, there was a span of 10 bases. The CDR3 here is CASSSGVSSGNTIYF. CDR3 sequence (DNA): TGTGCCAGCAGCTCCGGAGTAAGCTCTGGAAACACCATATATTTT. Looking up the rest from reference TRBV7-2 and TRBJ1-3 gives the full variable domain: GAGVSQSPSNKVTEKGKDVELRCDPISGHTALYWYRQSLGQGLEFLIYFQGNSAPDKSGLPSDRFSAERTGGSVSTLTIQRTQQEDSAVYLCASSSGVSSGNTIYFGEGSWLTVV.

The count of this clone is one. CDR3 in amino acids: CSASSTANTEAFF. CDR3 coding DNA: TGCAGTGCTAGTTCGACAGCGAACACTGAAGCTTTCTTT. V is TRBV20-1 and J is TRBJ1-1; perhaps TRBD1 as D (5 bases). V lost 3 bases and J lost 1, with 9 bases in between. There are 13 residues in the CDR3. CDR1 and CDR2 (germline): DFQATT, SNEGSKA (reference sequence).

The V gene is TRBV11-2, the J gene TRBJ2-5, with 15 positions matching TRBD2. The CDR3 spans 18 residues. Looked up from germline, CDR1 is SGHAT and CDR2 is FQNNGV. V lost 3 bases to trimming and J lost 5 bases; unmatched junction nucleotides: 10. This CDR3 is CASSFGLAGGPHLETQYF. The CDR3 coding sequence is TGTGCCAGCAGCTTCGGACTAGCGGGAGGGCCTCATCTGGAGACCCAGTACTTC.

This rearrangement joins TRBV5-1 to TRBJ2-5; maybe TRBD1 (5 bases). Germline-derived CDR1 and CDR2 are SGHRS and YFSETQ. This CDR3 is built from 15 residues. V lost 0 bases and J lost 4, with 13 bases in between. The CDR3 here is CASSLGHSGAETQYF. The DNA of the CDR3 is TGCGCCAGCAGCTTGGGACATTCTGGGGCAGAGACCCAGTACTTC. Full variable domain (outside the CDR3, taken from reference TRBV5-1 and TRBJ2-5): KAGVTQTPRYLIKTRGQQVTLSCSPISGHRSVSWYQQTPGQGLQFLFEYFSETQRNKGNFPGRFSGRQFSNSRSEMNVSTLELGDSALYLCASSLGHSGAETQYFGPGTRLLVL.

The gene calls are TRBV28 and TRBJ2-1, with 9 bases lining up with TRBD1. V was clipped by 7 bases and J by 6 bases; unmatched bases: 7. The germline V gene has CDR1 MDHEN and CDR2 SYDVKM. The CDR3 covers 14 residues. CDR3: CASTPTGGGNEQFF. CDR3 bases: TGTGCCAGCACCCCGACAGGGGGGGGCAATGAGCAGTTCTTC.

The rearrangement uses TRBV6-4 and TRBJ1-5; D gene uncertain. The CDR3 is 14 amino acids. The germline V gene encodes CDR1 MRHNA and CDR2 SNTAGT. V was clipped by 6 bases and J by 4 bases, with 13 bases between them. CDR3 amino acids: CASSQTRGNQPQHF. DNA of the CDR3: TGTGCCAGCAGCCAGACCCGGGGAAATCAGCCCCAGCATTTT.

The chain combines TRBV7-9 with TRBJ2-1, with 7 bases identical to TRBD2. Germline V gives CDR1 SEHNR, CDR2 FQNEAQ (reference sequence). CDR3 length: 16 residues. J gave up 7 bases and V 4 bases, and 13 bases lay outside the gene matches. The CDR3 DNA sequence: TGTGCCAGCAGCTCCCCTACGAGGGAGGGCACGAATGAGCAGTTCTTC. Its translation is CASSSPTREGTNEQFF.

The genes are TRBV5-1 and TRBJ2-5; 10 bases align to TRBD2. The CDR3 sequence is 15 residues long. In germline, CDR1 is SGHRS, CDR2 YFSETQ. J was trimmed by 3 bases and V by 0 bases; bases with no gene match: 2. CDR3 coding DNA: TGCGCCAGCAGCTTGGGAGGACTAGCGGAAGAGACCCAGTACTTC. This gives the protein CASSLGGLAEETQYF. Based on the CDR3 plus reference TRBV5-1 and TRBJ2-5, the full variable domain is KAGVTQTPRYLIKTRGQQVTLSCSPISGHRSVSWYQQTPGQGLQFLFEYFSETQRNKGNFPGRFSGRQFSNSRSEMNVSTLELGDSALYLCASSLGGLAEETQYFGPGTRLLVL.

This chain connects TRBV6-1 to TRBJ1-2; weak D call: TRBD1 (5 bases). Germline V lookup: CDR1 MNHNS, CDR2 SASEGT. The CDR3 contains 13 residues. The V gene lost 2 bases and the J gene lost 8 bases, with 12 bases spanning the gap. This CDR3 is CASSEQGSGGYTF. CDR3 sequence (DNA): TGTGCCAGCAGTGAACAGGGCAGTGGCGGCTACACCTTC.

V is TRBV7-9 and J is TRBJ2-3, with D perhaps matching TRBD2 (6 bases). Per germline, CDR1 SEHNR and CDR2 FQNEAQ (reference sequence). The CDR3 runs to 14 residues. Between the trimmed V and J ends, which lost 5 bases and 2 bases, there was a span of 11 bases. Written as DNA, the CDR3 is TGTGCCAGCAGCCAGGAGGGACTCACAGATACGCAGTATTTT. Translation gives CASSQEGLTDTQYF.

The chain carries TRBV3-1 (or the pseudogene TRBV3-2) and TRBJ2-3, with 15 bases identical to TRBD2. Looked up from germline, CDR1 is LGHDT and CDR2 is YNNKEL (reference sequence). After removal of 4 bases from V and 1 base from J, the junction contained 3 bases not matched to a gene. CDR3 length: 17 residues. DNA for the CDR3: TGTGCCAGCAGCCTCTGGACTAGCGGGGGGGGCACAGATACGCAGTATTTT. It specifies CASSLWTSGGGTDTQYF.

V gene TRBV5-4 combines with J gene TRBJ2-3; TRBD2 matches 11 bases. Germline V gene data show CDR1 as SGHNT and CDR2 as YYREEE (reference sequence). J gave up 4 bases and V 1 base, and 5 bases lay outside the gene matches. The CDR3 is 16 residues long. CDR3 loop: CASSLYSGRASDTQYF. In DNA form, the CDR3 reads TGTGCCAGCAGCTTGTATAGCGGGAGGGCGTCAGATACGCAGTATTTT.

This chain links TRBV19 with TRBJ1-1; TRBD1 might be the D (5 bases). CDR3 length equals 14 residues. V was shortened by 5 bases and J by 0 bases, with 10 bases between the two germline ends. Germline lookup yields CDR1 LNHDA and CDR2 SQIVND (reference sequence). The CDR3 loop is CASSWGDMNTEAFF. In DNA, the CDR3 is TGTGCCAGTAGTTGGGGGGATATGAACACTGAAGCTTTCTTT.

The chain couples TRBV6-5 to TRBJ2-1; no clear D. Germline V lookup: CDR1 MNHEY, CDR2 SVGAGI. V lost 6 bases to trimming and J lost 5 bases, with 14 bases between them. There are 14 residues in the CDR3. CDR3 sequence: CASSLREENNEQFF. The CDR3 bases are TGTGCCAGCAGCCTCCGAGAGGAAAACAATGAGCAGTTCTTC.

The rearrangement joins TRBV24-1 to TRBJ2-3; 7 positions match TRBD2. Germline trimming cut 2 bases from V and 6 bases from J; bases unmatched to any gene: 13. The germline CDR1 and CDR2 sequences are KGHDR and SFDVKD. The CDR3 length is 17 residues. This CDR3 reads CATSDSGRAAAGDTQYF. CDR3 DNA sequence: TGTGCCACCAGTGATTCGGGGAGGGCCGCCGCTGGGGATACGCAGTATTTT.

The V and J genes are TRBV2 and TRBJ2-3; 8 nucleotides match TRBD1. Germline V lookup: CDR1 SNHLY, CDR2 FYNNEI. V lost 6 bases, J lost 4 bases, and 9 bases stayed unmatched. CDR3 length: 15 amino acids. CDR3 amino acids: CASSAGGAFADTQYF. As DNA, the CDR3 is TGTGCCAGCAGCGCAGGGGGCGCTTTTGCAGATACGCAGTATTTT.

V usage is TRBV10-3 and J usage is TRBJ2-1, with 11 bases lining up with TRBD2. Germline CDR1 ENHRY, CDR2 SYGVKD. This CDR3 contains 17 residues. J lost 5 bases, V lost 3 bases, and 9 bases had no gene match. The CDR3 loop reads CAISELAGDVRDNEQFF. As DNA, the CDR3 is TGTGCCATCAGTGAACTAGCGGGAGACGTCCGGGACAATGAGCAGTTCTTC.

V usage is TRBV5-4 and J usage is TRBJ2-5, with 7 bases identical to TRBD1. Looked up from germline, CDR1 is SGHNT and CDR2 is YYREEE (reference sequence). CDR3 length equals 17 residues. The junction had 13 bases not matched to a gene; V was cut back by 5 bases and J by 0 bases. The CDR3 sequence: CASSFATGTDYQETQYF. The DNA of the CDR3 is TGTGCCAGCAGTTTTGCTACCGGGACAGACTACCAAGAGACCCAGTACTTC.

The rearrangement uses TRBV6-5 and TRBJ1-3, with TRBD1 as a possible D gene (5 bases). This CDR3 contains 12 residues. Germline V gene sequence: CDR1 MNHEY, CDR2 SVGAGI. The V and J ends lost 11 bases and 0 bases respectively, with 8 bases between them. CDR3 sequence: CAVQGSGNTIYF. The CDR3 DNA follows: TGTGCCGTCCAGGGCTCTGGAAACACCATATATTTT.

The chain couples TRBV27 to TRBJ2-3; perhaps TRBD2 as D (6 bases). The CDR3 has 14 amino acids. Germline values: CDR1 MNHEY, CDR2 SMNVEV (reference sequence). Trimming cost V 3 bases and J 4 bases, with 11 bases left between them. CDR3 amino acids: CASSFQGGADTQYF. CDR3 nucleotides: TGTGCCAGCAGTTTTCAGGGCGGGGCAGATACGCAGTATTTT.

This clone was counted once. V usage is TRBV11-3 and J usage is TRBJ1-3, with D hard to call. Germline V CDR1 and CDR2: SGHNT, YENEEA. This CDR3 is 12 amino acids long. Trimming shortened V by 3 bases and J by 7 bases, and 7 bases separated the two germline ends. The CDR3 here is CASSFRGNTIYF. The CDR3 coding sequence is TGTGCCAGCAGCTTCCGCGGGAACACCATATATTTT. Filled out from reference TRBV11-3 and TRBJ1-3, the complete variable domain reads EAGVVQSPRYKIIEKKQPVAFWCNPISGHNTLYWYLQNLGQGPELLIRYENEEAVDDSQLPKDRFSAERLKGVDSTLKIQPAELGDSAVYLCASSFRGNTIYFGEGSWLTVV.

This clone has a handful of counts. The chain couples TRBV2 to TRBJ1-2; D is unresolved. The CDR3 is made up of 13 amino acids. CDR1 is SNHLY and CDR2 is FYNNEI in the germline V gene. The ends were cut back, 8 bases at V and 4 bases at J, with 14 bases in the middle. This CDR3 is CASQALASYGYTF. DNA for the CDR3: TGTGCCAGCCAGGCTTTGGCAAGCTATGGCTACACCTTC.

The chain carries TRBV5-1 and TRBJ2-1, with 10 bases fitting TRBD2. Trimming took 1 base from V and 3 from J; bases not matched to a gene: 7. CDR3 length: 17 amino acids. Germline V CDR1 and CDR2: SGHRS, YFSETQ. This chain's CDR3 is CASSLSSRTSGYNEQFF. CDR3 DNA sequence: TGCGCCAGCAGCTTGTCGTCAAGGACTAGCGGCTACAATGAGCAGTTCTTC. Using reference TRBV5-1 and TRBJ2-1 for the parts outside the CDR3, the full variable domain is KAGVTQTPRYLIKTRGQQVTLSCSPISGHRSVSWYQQTPGQGLQFLFEYFSETQRNKGNFPGRFSGRQFSNSRSEMNVSTLELGDSALYLCASSLSSRTSGYNEQFFGPGTRLTVL.